The entry that follows covers one T cell receptor (beta chain) sequence. Antigen specificity is unknown. The sample is drawn from a study of early stage breast cancer tumors. Whole-study findings and limits: Commonly generated sequences made up most enriched TCRB sequences shared between patients.

Trimming left V 4 bases short and J 6 bases short, with 16 bases between. Germline assignment: CDR1 SGHRS and CDR2 YFSETQ. The length of the CDR3 is 15 residues. Only in-frame clones appear in the TCRdb table, and some are missing; sequencing was by immunoSEQ multiplex PCR. The data show tens of thousands of clones, almost 85% seen once. The source is a person in their fifties with breast cancer. Sequenced sample: blood. This rearrangement joins TRBV5-1 to TRBJ2-2, with D maybe TRBD1 (7 bases). Here the CDR3 reads CASSPGDSLAGELFF. CDR3 bases: TGCGCCAGCAGCCCGGGGGACAGCCTTGCCGGGGAGCTGTTTTTT.